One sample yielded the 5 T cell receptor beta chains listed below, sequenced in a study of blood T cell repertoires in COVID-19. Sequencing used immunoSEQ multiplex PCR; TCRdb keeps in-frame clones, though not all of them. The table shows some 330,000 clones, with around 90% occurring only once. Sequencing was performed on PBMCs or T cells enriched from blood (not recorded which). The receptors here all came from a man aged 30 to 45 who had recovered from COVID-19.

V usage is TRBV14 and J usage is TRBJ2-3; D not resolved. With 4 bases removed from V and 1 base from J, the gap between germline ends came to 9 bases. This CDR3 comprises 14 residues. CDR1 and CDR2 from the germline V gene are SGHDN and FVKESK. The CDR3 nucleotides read TGTGCCAGCAGCCGGCAGGTAGGCACAGATACGCAGTATTTT. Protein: CASSRQVGTDTQYF.

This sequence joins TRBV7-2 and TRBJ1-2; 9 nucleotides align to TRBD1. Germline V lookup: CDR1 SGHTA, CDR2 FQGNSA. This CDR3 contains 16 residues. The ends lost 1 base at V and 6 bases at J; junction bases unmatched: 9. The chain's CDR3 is CASSLGPGTGYHGYTF. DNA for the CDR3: TGTGCCAGCAGCTTAGGTCCCGGGACAGGGTACCATGGCTACACCTTC.

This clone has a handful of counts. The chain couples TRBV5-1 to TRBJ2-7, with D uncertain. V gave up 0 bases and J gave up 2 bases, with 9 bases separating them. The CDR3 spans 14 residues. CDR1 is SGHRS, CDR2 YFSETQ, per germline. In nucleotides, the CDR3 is TGCGCCAGCAGCTTGGGTCCGGGTACCTACGAGCAGTACTTC. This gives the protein CASSLGPGTYEQYF. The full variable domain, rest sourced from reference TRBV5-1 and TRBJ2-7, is KAGVTQTPRYLIKTRGQQVTLSCSPISGHRSVSWYQQTPGQGLQFLFEYFSETQRNKGNFPGRFSGRQFSNSRSEMNVSTLELGDSALYLCASSLGPGTYEQYFGPGTRLTVT.

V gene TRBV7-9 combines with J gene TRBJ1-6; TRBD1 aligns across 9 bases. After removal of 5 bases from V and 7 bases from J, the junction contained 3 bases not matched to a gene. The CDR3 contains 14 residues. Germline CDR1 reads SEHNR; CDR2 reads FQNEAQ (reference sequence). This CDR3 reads CASSIDRGNSPLHF. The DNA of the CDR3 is TGTGCCAGCAGCATTGACAGGGGGAATTCACCCCTCCACTTT. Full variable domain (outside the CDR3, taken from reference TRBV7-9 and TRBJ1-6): DTGVSQNPRHKITKRGQNVTFRCDPISEHNRLYWYRQTLGQGPEFLTYFQNEAQLEKSRLLSDRFSAERPKGSFSTLEIQRTEQGDSAMYLCASSIDRGNSPLHFGNGTRLTVT.

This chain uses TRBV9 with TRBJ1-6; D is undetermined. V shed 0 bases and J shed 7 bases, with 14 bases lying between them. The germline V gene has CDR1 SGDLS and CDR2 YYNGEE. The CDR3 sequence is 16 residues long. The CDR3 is CASSVEGPGSNSPLHF. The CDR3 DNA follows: TGTGCCAGCAGCGTAGAAGGACCGGGATCAAATTCACCCCTCCACTTT. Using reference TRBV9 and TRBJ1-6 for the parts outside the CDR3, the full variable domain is DSGVTQTPKHLITATGQRVTLRCSPRSGDLSVYWYQQSLDQGLQFLIQYYNGEERAKGNILERFSAQQFPDLHSELNLSSLELGDSALYFCASSVEGPGSNSPLHFGNGTRLTVT.